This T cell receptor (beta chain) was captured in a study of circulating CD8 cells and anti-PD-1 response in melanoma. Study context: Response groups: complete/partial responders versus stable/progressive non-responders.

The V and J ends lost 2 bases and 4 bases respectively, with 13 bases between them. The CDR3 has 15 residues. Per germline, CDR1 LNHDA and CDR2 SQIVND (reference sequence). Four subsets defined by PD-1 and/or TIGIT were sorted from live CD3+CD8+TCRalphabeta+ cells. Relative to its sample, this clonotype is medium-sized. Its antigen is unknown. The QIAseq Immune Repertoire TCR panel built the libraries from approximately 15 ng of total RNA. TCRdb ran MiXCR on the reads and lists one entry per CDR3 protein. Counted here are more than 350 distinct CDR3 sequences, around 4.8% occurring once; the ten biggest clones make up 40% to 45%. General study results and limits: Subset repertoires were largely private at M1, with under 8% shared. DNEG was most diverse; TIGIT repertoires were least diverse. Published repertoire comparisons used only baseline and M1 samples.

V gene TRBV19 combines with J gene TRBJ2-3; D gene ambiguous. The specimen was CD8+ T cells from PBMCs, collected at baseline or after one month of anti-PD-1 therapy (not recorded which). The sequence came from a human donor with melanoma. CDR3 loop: CASSITPNYSDTQYF. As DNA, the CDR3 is TGTGCCAGTAGTATAACGCCCAACTACTCAGATACGCAGTATTTT. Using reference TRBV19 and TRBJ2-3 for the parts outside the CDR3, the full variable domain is DGGITQSPKYLFRKEGQNVTLSCEQNLNHDAMYWYRQDPGQGLRLIYYSQIVNDFQKGDIAEGYSVSREKKESFPLTVTSAQKNPTAFYLCASSITPNYSDTQYFGPGTRLTVL.